The following is a T cell receptor (beta chain) sequence with its context. TCRdb's table, derived via immunoSEQ multiplex PCR, lists solely in-frame clones and lacks some. This repertoire shows about 110,000 clones, 80% to 85% found once; its top ten account for 15% to 17%. The sample is drawn from a study of blood T cell repertoires in COVID-19. CDR1 and CDR2 from the germline V gene are LNHDA and SQIVND (reference sequence). J gave up 5 bases and V 4 bases, and 5 bases lay outside the gene matches. CDR3 length: 14 amino acids. The sample taken for sequencing was peripheral blood. This chain links TRBV19 with TRBJ2-3; 8 bases match TRBD1. This sequence originates from a woman of 80 years or more with acute or convalescent COVID-19. CDR3 nucleotide sequence: TGTGCCAGTAGTAGCCAGGGGGCTGGAGATACGCAGTATTTT. This encodes CASSSQGAGDTQYF.